The rows below give T cell receptor beta chains drawn from one sample of a study of shared clonotypes between healthy human individuals. The method was immunoSEQ multiplex PCR; TCRdb's version includes in-frame clones alone and lacks a portion of them. Among 600,000 or so clones listed, roughly 98% were seen once. The sample comprised naive CD8+ T cells sorted from blood. These receptor sequences come from a man aged 25 to 40 in good health. Both conserved end residues are part of each CDR3. A D gene is named only where the DNA matches it firmly. Rows give clone size only sometimes, using once, few, many, or a class for an expanded clone.

V	J	size	D	CDR3	DNA
TRBV28	TRBJ1-1	-	-	CASSRPGLVTTEAFF	TGTGCCAGCAGCCGACCGGGACTGGTTACCACTGAAGCTTTCTTT
TRBV6-5	TRBJ2-7	once	-	CASSYYSQGVMDF	TGTGCCAGCAGTTACTATTCACAGGGAGTAATGGACTTC
TRBV14	TRBJ2-5	-	-	CASSHRGSPTKETQYF	TGTGCCAGCAGCCATCGTGGCAGTCCAACCAAAGAGACCCAGTACTTC
TRBV9	TRBJ2-1	-	-	CASGYNEQFF	TGTGCCAGCGGGTACAATGAGCAGTTCTTC
TRBV9	TRBJ2-6	once	-	CASSVVRAGLGANVLTF	TGTGCCAGCAGCGTAGTCCGGGCAGGGCTTGGGGCCAACGTCCTGACTTTC
TRBV7-9	TRBJ2-5	-	TRBD1	CASSLASLGQGSQETQYF	TGTGCCAGCAGCTTAGCGTCCCTTGGACAGGGGAGTCAAGAGACCCAGTACTTC
TRBV7-9	TRBJ2-1	-	TRBD2	CASSSLTAGGPGIDEQFF	TGTGCCAGCAGTTCCCTGACAGCGGGAGGGCCGGGGATCGATGAGCAGTTCTTC
TRBV28	TRBJ1-1	-	-	CASRFFQGGHTEAFF	TGTGCCAGCAGATTTTTCCAAGGAGGACACACTGAAGCTTTCTTT
TRBV27	TRBJ1-4	-	-	CASSSGNPAREKLFF	TGTGCCAGCAGTTCAGGGAACCCAGCTCGTGAAAAACTGTTTTTT
TRBV4-1	TRBJ2-7	-	-	CASSQEILGYEQYF	TGCGCCAGCAGCCAAGAGATCCTGGGCTACGAGCAGTACTTC
TRBV5-6	TRBJ2-7	-	-	CASSIDNYEQYF	TGTGCCAGCAGCATCGACAACTACGAGCAGTACTTC
TRBV7-9	TRBJ2-1	-	TRBD1	CASSPLDRLNEQFF	TGTGCCAGCAGCCCGCTGGACAGGTTAAATGAGCAGTTCTTC
TRBV30	TRBJ1-1	once	-	CAWGGRGDTEAFF	TGTGCCTGGGGTGGTCGGGGGGACACTGAAGCTTTCTTT
TRBV5-5	TRBJ1-1	-	-	CASSFNTEAFF	TGTGCCAGCAGCTTTAACACTGAAGCTTTCTTT
TRBV7-8	TRBJ2-3	-	-	CASSLVSARAQYF	TGTGCCAGCAGCTTAGTGTCGGCGAGAGCGCAGTATTTT
TRBV7-9	TRBJ2-1	-	TRBD2	CASSKAGGDNEQFF	TGTGCCAGCAGCAAAGCGGGGGGAGACAATGAGCAGTTCTTC
TRBV13	TRBJ2-7	-	-	CASSSYSHYEQYF	TGTGCCAGCAGCTCCTACTCGCACTACGAGCAGTACTTC
TRBV2	TRBJ2-5	-	-	CASSEALGRPRETQYF	TGTGCCAGCAGTGAAGCGCTTGGGAGGCCTAGAGAGACCCAGTACTTC
TRBV27	TRBJ1-5	once	-	CASSFGGLSNQPQHF	TGTGCCAGCAGTTTTGGGGGTCTGAGCAATCAGCCCCAGCATTTT
TRBV10-1	TRBJ2-5	-	TRBD2	CASSEQGGETQYF	TGCGCCAGCAGTGAGCAGGGAGGGGAGACCCAGTACTTC
TRBV6-1	TRBJ2-5	-	-	CASSEALGSTQETQYF	TGTGCCAGCAGTGAAGCGCTAGGCTCCACCCAAGAGACCCAGTACTTC
TRBV14	TRBJ2-7	-	-	CASSQGEGGDDEQYF	TGTGCCAGCAGCCAAGGGGAAGGAGGGGACGACGAGCAGTACTTC
TRBV6-5	TRBJ2-1	-	TRBD2	CASSLAGEFNEQFF	TGTGCCAGCAGCCTAGCGGGAGAGTTCAATGAGCAGTTCTTC
TRBV19	TRBJ2-1	-	TRBD1	CASSSQGGREQFF	TGTGCCAGTAGTAGCCAAGGGGGCCGTGAGCAGTTCTTC
TRBV10-3	TRBJ2-1	-	TRBD2	CAISGSSGRGSYNEQFF	TGTGCCATCAGTGGTTCTAGCGGGAGAGGCTCCTACAATGAGCAGTTCTTC
TRBV7-9	TRBJ1-4	-	TRBD1	CASSLSRTGDEKLFF	TGTGCCAGCAGCTTATCGCGGACAGGAGATGAAAAACTGTTTTTT
TRBV9	TRBJ2-1	once	-	CASSVADRKPYNEQFF	TGTGCCAGCAGCGTTGCTGACAGGAAACCCTACAATGAGCAGTTCTTC
TRBV6-4	TRBJ2-1	few	-	CASSDGQDSYNEQFF	TGTGCCAGCAGTGACGGGCAGGACTCCTACAATGAGCAGTTCTTC
TRBV4-1	TRBJ1-1	-	-	CASSIGQLNTEAFF	TGCGCCAGCAGCATCGGACAGCTGAACACTGAAGCTTTCTTT
TRBV5-8	TRBJ2-3	-	TRBD2	CASSLAVDDAGGPGTDTQYF	TGTGCCAGCAGCTTGGCCGTCGATGACGCGGGAGGACCCGGGACAGATACGCAGTATTTT
TRBV28	TRBJ2-1	-	-	CASSPGTYNEQFF	TGTGCCAGCAGTCCGGGGACGTACAATGAGCAGTTCTTC
TRBV6-6	TRBJ2-1	-	-	CASTYAGTPYNEQFF	TGTGCCAGCACCTATGCCGGGACGCCTTACAATGAGCAGTTCTTC
TRBV4-1	TRBJ1-5	-	-	CASSQGLGTPHQPQHF	TGCGCCAGCAGCCAAGGCCTAGGGACACCCCATCAGCCCCAGCATTTT
TRBV9	TRBJ2-2	-	-	CASSGFSTGELFF	TGTGCCAGCAGCGGGTTTTCCACCGGGGAGCTGTTTTTT
TRBV11-2	TRBJ1-2	-	-	CASSLGGSESYGYTF	TGTGCCAGCAGCTTAGGGGGTTCGGAATCCTATGGCTACACCTTC
TRBV10-2	TRBJ2-5	-	-	CASSELTRGEQETQYF	TGCGCCAGCAGTGAGTTAACGAGGGGGGAACAAGAGACCCAGTACTTC
TRBV4-1	TRBJ2-7	-	TRBD2	CASSQGEGVRYEQYF	TGCGCCAGCAGCCAAGGGGAGGGAGTGAGATACGAGCAGTACTTC
TRBV4-1	TRBJ2-3	-	TRBD2	CASSQSPGLAGGYTDTQYF	TGCGCCAGCAGCCAAAGCCCGGGACTAGCGGGAGGTTACACAGATACGCAGTATTTT
TRBV7-3	TRBJ2-1	-	-	CASSLTPDTGNEQFF	TGTGCCAGCAGCTTAACGCCGGACACAGGGAATGAGCAGTTCTTC
TRBV11-2	TRBJ1-2	-	-	CASRGDLTNYGYTF	TGTGCCAGCAGGGGGGACCTAACTAACTATGGCTACACCTTC
TRBV9	TRBJ2-5	-	TRBD2	CASSVGKREIGETQYF	TGTGCCAGCAGCGTAGGGAAGCGGGAGATAGGAGAGACCCAGTACTTC
TRBV28	TRBJ2-7	-	TRBD2	CASSLEGGNEQYF	TGTGCCAGCAGTTTAGAGGGAGGGAACGAGCAGTACTTC
TRBV27	TRBJ2-1	-	TRBD2	CASSFGSSGRPHGNEQFF	TGTGCCAGCAGTTTCGGAAGTAGCGGGAGGCCTCACGGGAATGAGCAGTTCTTC
TRBV7-9	TRBJ2-7	once	-	CASSSTALEQYF	TGTGCCAGCAGCTCGACAGCTTTGGAGCAGTACTTC
TRBV27	TRBJ1-2	-	-	CAIMDRERNYGYTF	TGTGCCATTATGGACAGAGAAAGGAACTATGGCTACACCTTC
TRBV4-1	TRBJ2-7	-	TRBD2	CASSQETSGSYEQYF	TGCGCCAGCAGCCAAGAGACTAGCGGGAGCTACGAGCAGTACTTC
TRBV7-8	TRBJ2-7	-	-	CASSLGTASSYEQYF	TGTGCCAGCAGCCTCGGGACGGCCAGCTCCTACGAGCAGTACTTC
TRBV9	TRBJ2-1	once	TRBD2	CASSGPSGSNDNEQFF	TGTGCCAGCAGCGGCCCAAGCGGGAGTAACGACAATGAGCAGTTCTTC
TRBV29-1	TRBJ2-1	-	TRBD2	CSVETGGPNEQFF	TGCAGCGTTGAAACGGGAGGGCCGAATGAGCAGTTCTTC
TRBV18	TRBJ1-2	-	-	CASSPYTFDYGYTF	TGTGCCAGCTCACCGTACACGTTCGATTATGGCTACACCTTC
TRBV7-2	TRBJ2-3	-	TRBD2	CASSLPGGPIDTQYF	TGTGCCAGCAGCCTACCGGGAGGGCCGATAGATACGCAGTATTTT
TRBV7-9	TRBJ2-1	-	TRBD1	CASRDPQGANDEQFF	TGTGCCAGCAGAGATCCGCAGGGGGCGAACGATGAGCAGTTCTTC